This T cell receptor beta chain was sequenced during a study of cytomegalovirus exposure and HLA in healthy donors. About this clone itself: Its antigen is still unknown.

Notes on the study in general: Most TCRs appeared rarely, but some public TCRs recurred in many donors.

Trimming stripped 1 base from V and 12 bases from J, with 10 bases between. The CDR3 is 12 amino acids. CDR1 SEHNR and CDR2 FQNEAQ come from the germline V gene (reference sequence). Produced via immunoSEQ multiplex PCR; TCRdb's table is partial and in-frame only. The profile shows 250,000 to 350,000 clones, around 90% of them singletons. This TCR derives from a man aged 25 to 45 in good health and CMV-seronegative. Input material: PBMCs. V usage is TRBV7-9 and J usage is TRBJ1-5; the D is unclear. The CDR3 loop is CASSLVDTDQHF. As DNA, the CDR3 is TGTGCCAGCAGCTTAGTAGACACAGACCAGCATTTT. The whole variable domain, remainder taken from reference TRBV7-9 and TRBJ1-5, is DTGVSQNPRHKITKRGQNVTFRCDPISEHNRLYWYRQTLGQGPEFLTYFQNEAQLEKSRLLSDRFSAERPKGSFSTLEIQRTEQGDSAMYLCASSLVDTDQHFGDGTRLSIL.